Below, 5 T cell receptor beta chains from the same sample are listed, as sequenced in a study of beta chain features in type 1 diabetes. The study's findings and limits: In all four CD4+ subsets, TCRB CDR3 length was significantly, moderately reduced in type 1 diabetes.

Since all of the isolated RNA was reverse transcribed, expressed TCRB transcripts were what got sequenced. Sequencing used immunoSEQ multiplex PCR; TCRdb keeps in-frame clones, though not all of them. The sample shows roughly 160,000 clones, approximately 7.8% of them seen only once. No antigen is known for these receptors. The specimen sequenced was central memory CD4+ T cells from blood. The receptors originated from a woman in her forties with type 1 diabetes.

The sample holds many counts of this clone. This chain uses TRBV2 with TRBJ2-5, with 7 bases that match TRBD2. V trimming: 4 bases; J trimming: 2 bases; junction bases outside the gene matches: 4. The CDR3 is made up of 14 amino acids. Germline V gene sequence: CDR1 SNHLY, CDR2 FYNNEI. The CDR3 reads CASSGYGGQETQYF. The CDR3 DNA sequence: TGTGCCAGCAGTGGATACGGGGGGCAAGAGACCCAGTACTTC.

The chain combines TRBV5-4 with TRBJ2-5, with D maybe TRBD2 (6 bases). The V and J ends lost 5 bases and 1 base respectively, with 12 bases between them. In germline, CDR1 is SGHNT, CDR2 YYREEE (reference sequence). There are 14 residues in the CDR3. The CDR3 DNA follows: TGTGCCAGCAGTTTCTTAGCGGCCCAAGAGACCCAGTACTTC. It encodes CASSFLAAQETQYF.

This clone was observed a few times. The chain is built from TRBV28 and TRBJ2-3, with a tentative D call TRBD1 (6 bases). V was clipped by 5 bases and J by 4 bases, with 10 bases between them. The germline CDR1 and CDR2 sequences are MDHEN and SYDVKM. This CDR3 is built from 13 residues. The CDR3 DNA reads as TGTGCCAGCAGTCCCCCAGGGGCAGATACGCAGTATTTT. As protein: CASSPPGADTQYF. Based on the CDR3 plus reference TRBV28 and TRBJ2-3, the full variable domain is DVKVTQSSRYLVKRTGEKVFLECVQDMDHENMFWYRQDPGLGLRLIYFSYDVKMKEKGDIPEGYSVSREKKERFSLILESASTNQTSMYLCASSPPGADTQYFGPGTRLTVL.

In DNA, the CDR3 is TGTGCCAGCAGTCCCTCAGGGAGGACTGAAGCTTTCTTT. Translating it yields CASSPSGRTEAFF. This chain uses TRBV28 with TRBJ1-1; a weak D match, TRBD1 (5 bases). The V end was cut by 5 bases, the J end by 5 bases, with 12 bases between. Germline V CDR1 and CDR2: MDHEN, SYDVKM. This CDR3 comprises 13 residues.

This clone was observed many times. V is TRBV29-1 and J is TRBJ1-1; D unresolved. Germline V gene sequence: CDR1 SQVTM, CDR2 ANQGSEA. The CDR3 contains 14 residues. The V end lost 5 bases, the J end lost 3 bases, and 16 bases lay between the germline ends. CDR3 bases: TGCAGCGTTTTACACGACGGCGCGGACACTGAAGCTTTCTTT. Translating it yields CSVLHDGADTEAFF. The full variable domain, in which reference TRBV29-1 and TRBJ1-1 provide the parts outside the CDR3, is SAVISQKPSRDICQRGTSLTIQCQVDSQVTMMFWYRQQPGQSLTLIATANQGSEATYESGFVIDKFPISRPNLTFSTLTVSNMSPEDSSIYLCSVLHDGADTEAFFGQGTRLTVV.